This TCR beta chain came from a study of cytomegalovirus exposure and HLA in healthy donors. Study conclusions and caveats: Owing to their indistinguishability, certain V segments, notably TRBV6-2 and TRBV6-3, were excluded.

Only a few counts were recorded for this clone. What it recognizes is unknown. Germline V gene lookup returns CDR1 SQVTM and CDR2 ANQGSEA. Trimming took off 6 bases at V and 8 bases at J, with 22 bases between the two ends. The CDR3 is made up of 14 amino acids. The PCR had 60 Vbeta and 13 Jbeta primers. Per the original methods: As a later analysis found, there were 80 million to 90 million unique TCR beta chains, of which approximately 10 million were shared. TCRdb's copy holds only in-frame clones and misses some; the assay was immunoSEQ multiplex PCR. V, J and clone size reflect that table, while D and trimming were determined from the DNA. The sample records about 170,000 clones, roughly 80% being singletons.

Sequences were obtained from PBMCs. The receptor's source is a girl aged 2-10 years in good health and CMV-seropositive. The J gene is TRBJ1-2, the V gene TRBV29-1; tentative D call: TRBD1 (5 bases). The CDR3 nucleotides read TGCAGCGTGGCCCTGGGGACTCCAAATTGGGGCTACACCTTC. As protein: CSVALGTPNWGYTF.